This passage covers 3 T cell receptor beta chains from one sample sequenced in a study of graft-versus-host responses after intestinal transplantation. The method was immunoSEQ multiplex PCR; TCRdb's version includes in-frame clones alone and lacks a portion of them. The data hold around 99,000 clones, with about nine tenths observed a single time. The antigens of these receptors remain unknown. Sample: unstimulated CD4+ T cells sorted from spleen or lymph node cells, taken before transplant. These receptors originate from a human donor who was the organ donor for an intestinal transplant.

The chain joins TRBV9 to TRBJ2-1; D uncertain. This CDR3 region has 10 residues. The V gene's germline CDR1 is SGDLS and CDR2 YYNGEE. The V and J ends lost 7 bases and 4 bases respectively, with 3 bases between them. The CDR3 DNA is TGTGCCAGCTCGTACAATGAGCAGTTCTTC. This translates into CASSYNEQFF.

Details on this clone: Here the CDR3 omits its conserved ending phenylalanine or tryptophan, so a read error is the likely source. The chain employs TRBV6-6 and TRBJ1-3; D not resolved. The CDR3 runs 16 residues. V lost 2 bases to trimming and J lost 2 bases, with 13 bases between them. Germline CDR1 is MNHNY and CDR2 is SVGAGI (reference sequence). Written as DNA, the CDR3 is TGTGCCAGCAGTTACGGCCCCTTTCACACTGGAAACACCATATATCTT. Its protein is CASSYGPFHTGNTIYL.

The chain couples TRBV5-1 to TRBJ2-2; no clear D gene. In germline, CDR1 is SGHRS, CDR2 YFSETQ. Trimming pared 1 base from V and 0 bases from J, leaving 7 bases between. This CDR3 region has 15 residues. CDR3 in DNA: TGCGCCAGCAGCTTGAAATACGCGAACACCGGGGAGCTGTTTTTT. This gives the protein CASSLKYANTGELFF.